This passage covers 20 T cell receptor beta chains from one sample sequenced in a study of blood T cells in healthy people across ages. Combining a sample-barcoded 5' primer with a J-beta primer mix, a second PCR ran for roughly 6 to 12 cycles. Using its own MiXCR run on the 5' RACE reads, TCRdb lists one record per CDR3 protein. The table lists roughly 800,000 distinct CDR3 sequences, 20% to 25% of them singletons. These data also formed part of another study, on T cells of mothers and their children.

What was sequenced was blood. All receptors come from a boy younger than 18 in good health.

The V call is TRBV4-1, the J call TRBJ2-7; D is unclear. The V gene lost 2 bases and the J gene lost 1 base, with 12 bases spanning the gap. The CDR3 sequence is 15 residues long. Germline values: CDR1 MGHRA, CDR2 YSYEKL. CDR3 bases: TGCGCCAGCAGCCAAAAAGAAGGCATTTCCTACGAGCAGTACTTC. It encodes CASSQKEGISYEQYF.

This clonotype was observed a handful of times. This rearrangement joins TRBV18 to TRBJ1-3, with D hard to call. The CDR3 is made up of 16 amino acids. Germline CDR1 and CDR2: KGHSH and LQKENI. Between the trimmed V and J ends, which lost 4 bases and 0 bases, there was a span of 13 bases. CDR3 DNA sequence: TGTGCCAGCTCACTTGGACCCCCGAGCTCTGGAAACACCATATATTTT. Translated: CASSLGPPSSGNTIYF.

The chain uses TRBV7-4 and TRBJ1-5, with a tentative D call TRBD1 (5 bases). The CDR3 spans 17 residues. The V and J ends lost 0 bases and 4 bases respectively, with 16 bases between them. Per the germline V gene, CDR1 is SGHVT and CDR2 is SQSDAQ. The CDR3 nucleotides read TGTGCCAGCAGCTTAGCGCCGTTGGGGGACCGGAATCAGCCCCAGCATTTT. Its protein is CASSLAPLGDRNQPQHF.

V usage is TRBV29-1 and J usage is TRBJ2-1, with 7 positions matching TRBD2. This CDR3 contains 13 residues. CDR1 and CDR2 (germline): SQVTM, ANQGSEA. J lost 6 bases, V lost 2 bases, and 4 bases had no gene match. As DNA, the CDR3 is TGCAGCGTTGAAATAGCGGGCCCCAATGAGCAGTTCTTC. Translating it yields CSVEIAGPNEQFF.

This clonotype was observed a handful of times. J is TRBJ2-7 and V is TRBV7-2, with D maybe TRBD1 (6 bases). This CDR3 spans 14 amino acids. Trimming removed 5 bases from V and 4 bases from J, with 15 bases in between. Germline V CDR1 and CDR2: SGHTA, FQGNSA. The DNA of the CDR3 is TGTGCCAGCAGCCCCGGGACAAAATGGTACGAGCAGTACTTC. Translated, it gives CASSPGTKWYEQYF.

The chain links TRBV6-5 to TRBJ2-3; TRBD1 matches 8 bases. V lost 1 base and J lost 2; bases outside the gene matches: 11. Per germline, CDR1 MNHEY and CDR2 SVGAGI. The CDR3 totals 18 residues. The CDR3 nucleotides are TGTGCCAGCAGTTACTGGGGAACCGGGACAGGCATCACAGATACGCAGTATTTT. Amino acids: CASSYWGTGTGITDTQYF.

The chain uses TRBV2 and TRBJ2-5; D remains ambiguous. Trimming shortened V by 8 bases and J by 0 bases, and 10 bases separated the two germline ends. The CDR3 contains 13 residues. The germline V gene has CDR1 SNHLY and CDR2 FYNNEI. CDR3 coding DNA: TGTGCCAGCTCCGGCACCAACCAAGAGACCCAGTACTTC. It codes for CASSGTNQETQYF.

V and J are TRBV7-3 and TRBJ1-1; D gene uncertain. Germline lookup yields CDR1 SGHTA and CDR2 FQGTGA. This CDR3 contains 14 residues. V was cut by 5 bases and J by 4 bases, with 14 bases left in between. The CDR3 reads CASSDRKGSTEAFF. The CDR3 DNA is TGTGCCAGCAGCGATCGAAAGGGTTCCACTGAAGCTTTCTTT.

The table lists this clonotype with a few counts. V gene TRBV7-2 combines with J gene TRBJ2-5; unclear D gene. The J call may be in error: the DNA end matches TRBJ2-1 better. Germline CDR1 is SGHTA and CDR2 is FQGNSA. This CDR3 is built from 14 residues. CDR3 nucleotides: TGTGCCAGCAGCTTAGAAGTCATCGTCGATGAGCAGTTCTTC. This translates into CASSLEVIVDEQFF.

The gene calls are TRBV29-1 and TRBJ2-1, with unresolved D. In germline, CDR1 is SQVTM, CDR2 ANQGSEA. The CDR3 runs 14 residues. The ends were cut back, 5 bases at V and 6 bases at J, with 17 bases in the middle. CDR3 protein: CSVFESRRSNEQFF. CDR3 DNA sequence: TGCAGCGTTTTTGAAAGCCGGCGGAGCAATGAGCAGTTCTTC.

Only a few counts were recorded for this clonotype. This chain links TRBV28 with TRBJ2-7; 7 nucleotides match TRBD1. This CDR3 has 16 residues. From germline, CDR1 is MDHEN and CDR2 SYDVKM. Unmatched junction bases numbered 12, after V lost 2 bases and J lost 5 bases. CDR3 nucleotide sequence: TGTGCCAGCAGTTTAGAGGTCAAACAGGGGCAGCACGAGCAGTACTTC. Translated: CASSLEVKQGQHEQYF.

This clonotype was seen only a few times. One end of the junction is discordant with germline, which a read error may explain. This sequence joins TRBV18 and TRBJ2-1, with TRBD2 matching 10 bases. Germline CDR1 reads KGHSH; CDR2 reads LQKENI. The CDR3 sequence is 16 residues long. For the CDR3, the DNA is TGTGCCAGCTCGCCACTAGCGGGGACGATCTACAATGAGCAGTTCTTC. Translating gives CASSPLAGTIYNEQFF.

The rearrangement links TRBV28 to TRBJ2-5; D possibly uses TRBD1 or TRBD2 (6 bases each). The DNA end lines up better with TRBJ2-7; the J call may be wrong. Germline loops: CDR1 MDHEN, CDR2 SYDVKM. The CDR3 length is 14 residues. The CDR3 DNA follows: TGTGCCAGCATCCTAGGGGCTGGGGGGCACGAGCAGTACTTC. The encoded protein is CASILGAGGHEQYF.

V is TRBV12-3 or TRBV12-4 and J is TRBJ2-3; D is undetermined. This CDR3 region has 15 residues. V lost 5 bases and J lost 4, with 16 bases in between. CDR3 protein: CASSMGLVPPDTQYF. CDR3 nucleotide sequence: TGTGCCAGCAGTATGGGCCTCGTCCCGCCAGATACGCAGTATTTT.

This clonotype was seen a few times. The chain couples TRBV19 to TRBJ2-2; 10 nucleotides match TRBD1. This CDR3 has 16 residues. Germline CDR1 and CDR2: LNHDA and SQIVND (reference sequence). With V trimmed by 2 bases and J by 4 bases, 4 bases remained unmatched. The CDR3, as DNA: TGTGCCAGTAGTATATGGACAGGGGGGTCCACCGGGGAGCTGTTTTTT. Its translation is CASSIWTGGSTGELFF.

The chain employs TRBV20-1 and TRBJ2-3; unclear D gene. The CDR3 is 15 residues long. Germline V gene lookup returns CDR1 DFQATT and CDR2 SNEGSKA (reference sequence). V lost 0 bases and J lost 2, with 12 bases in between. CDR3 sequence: CSARDFGPNTDTQYF. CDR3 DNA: TGCAGTGCTAGAGATTTCGGACCAAACACAGATACGCAGTATTTT.

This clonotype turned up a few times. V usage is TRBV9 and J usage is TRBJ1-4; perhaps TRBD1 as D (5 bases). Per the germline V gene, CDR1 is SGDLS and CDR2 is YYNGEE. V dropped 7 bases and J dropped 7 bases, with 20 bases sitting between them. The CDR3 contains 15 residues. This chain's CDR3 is CASGTGAPGGEKLFF. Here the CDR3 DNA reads TGTGCCAGCGGCACAGGCGCACCGGGCGGTGAAAAACTGTTTTTT.

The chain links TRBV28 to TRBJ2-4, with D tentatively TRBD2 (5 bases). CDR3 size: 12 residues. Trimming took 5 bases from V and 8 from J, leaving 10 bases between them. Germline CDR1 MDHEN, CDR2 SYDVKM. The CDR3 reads CASSTEGHIQYF. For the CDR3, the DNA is TGTGCCAGCAGTACAGAGGGCCACATTCAGTACTTC.

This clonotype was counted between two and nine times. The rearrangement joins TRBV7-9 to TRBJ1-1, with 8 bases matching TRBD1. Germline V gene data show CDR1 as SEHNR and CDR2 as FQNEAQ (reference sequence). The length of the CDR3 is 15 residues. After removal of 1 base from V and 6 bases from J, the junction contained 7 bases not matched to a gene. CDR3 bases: TGTGCCAGCAGCTTAGGCCGGGACAGGAGCTCTGAAGCTTTCTTT. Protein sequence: CASSLGRDRSSEAFF.

The DNA for the CDR3 is TGTGCCAGCAGTCCAGGACTAGCGAGTGATAATGAGCAGTTCTTC. It yields the protein CASSPGLASDNEQFF. The genes are TRBV12-3 or TRBV12-4 and TRBJ2-5, with 9 bases aligning to TRBD2. The J call is uncertain, as TRBJ2-1 better fits the DNA end. The CDR3 covers 15 residues.